The source of this TCR beta chain is a study of T cells after yellow fever vaccination. Researchers made TCR cDNA using 5'RACE template switching, and this step added a universal primer site and UMIs. MiXCR, applied by TCRdb to the 5' RACE reads, yields one record per CDR3 protein. This sample has some 350,000 distinct CDR3 sequences, with 3.5% to 4.5% found just once. With V trimmed by 4 bases and J by 4 bases, 10 bases remained unmatched. From germline, CDR1 is LGHNA and CDR2 YSLEER. This CDR3 comprises 18 residues. The study's findings and limits: Relatively few clonotypes were ones that appeared in both CD4 and CD8 compartments. The secondary response peaked faster, at day 5 versus 15, but was weaker.

Concerning this clonotype: Its antigen is still unknown.

Specimen: PBMCs, collected 5 days after the yellow fever booster vaccination. The rearrangement links TRBV4-3 to TRBJ2-3, with 14 bases aligning to TRBD2. This clonotype originated in a man aged 18 to 30 who received the YFV17D yellow fever vaccine. The CDR3 loop reads CASSLSETSGGAADTQYF. The CDR3 region has the DNA TGCGCCAGCAGCCTTTCAGAGACTAGCGGGGGGGCGGCAGATACGCAGTATTTT.